A selection of T cell receptor beta chains follows, all from one sample in a study of cytomegalovirus exposure and HLA in healthy donors. Sequenced by immunoSEQ multiplex PCR; TCRdb stores in-frame clones only, minus some. In total, the table holds around 140,000 clones. Sequencing was performed on PBMCs. All receptors come from a woman under 30 in good health and CMV-seronegative. CDR3s include the opening cysteine and the closing phenylalanine or tryptophan. The order of the fields is J gene, D gene, V gene, CDR3 protein, CDR3 DNA. D genes are given only for firm matches.

>TRBJ2-7|TRBD2|TRBV19
CASSSLAGGIDEQYF
TGTGCCAGTAGTTCCCTAGCGGGAGGGATCGACGAGCAGTACTTC
>TRBJ2-2|TRBD1|TRBV7-7
CASSPRTGENTGELFF
TGTGCTAGCAGCCCGCGGACAGGGGAAAACACCGGGGAGCTGTTTTTT
>TRBJ2-1|TRBD2|TRBV7-3
CASSSPHGVLAGGGEQFF
TGTGCCAGCAGCTCCCCCCACGGGGTGCTAGCGGGAGGGGGTGAGCAGTTCTTC
>TRBJ2-3|TRBD2|TRBV5-1
CASSWTSGIDTQYF
TGCGCCAGCAGCTGGACTAGCGGGATAGATACGCAGTATTTT
>TRBJ2-1|TRBD1|TRBV27
CASRAEGQGGSEQFF
TGTGCCAGCAGGGCGGAGGGACAGGGTGGGTCTGAGCAGTTCTTC
>TRBJ2-1|TRBD2|TRBV6-1
CASRSGTSGSNEQFF
TGTGCCAGCAGGTCCGGGACTAGCGGGAGTAATGAGCAGTTCTTC
>TRBJ1-5|.|TRBV6-1
CASSDRDMQPQHF
TGTGCCAGCAGTGACAGGGACATGCAGCCCCAGCATTTT
>TRBJ2-4|TRBD2|TRBV15
CATSRDIAGVLNIQYF
TGTGCCACCAGCAGAGATATCGCGGGAGTTTTGAACATTCAGTACTTC
>TRBJ1-1|TRBD1|TRBV2
CATGTGLNTEAFF
TGTGCCACCGGGACAGGGCTGAACACTGAAGCTTTCTTT
>TRBJ1-1|.|TRBV4-2
CASSHPGLGTEAFF
TGTGCCAGCAGCCACCCGGGGTTGGGGACTGAAGCTTTCTTT
>TRBJ2-1|TRBD1|TRBV7-2
CASSQGDRGANEQFF
TGTGCCAGCAGCCAGGGGGACAGGGGTGCCAATGAGCAGTTCTTC
>TRBJ1-2|TRBD1|TRBV6-5
CASSQGAQNYGYTF
TGTGCCAGCAGTCAGGGGGCGCAGAACTATGGCTACACCTTC
>TRBJ1-1|.|TRBV5-1
CASSLSQSGIEAFF
TGCGCCAGCAGCTTGTCCCAATCCGGTATTGAAGCTTTCTTT
>TRBJ2-3|.|TRBV4-2
CASSQAAGPGIDTQYF
TGTGCCAGCAGCCAAGCCGCGGGACCGGGTATAGATACGCAGTATTTT
>TRBJ2-3|TRBD2|TRBV5-5
CASSKSSGRMGDTQYF
TGTGCCAGCAGCAAATCTAGCGGGAGGATGGGGGATACGCAGTATTTT
>TRBJ2-1|.|TRBV29-1
CSVERRLSYNEQFF
TGCAGCGTTGAGCGCCGCCTCTCCTACAATGAGCAGTTCTTC
>TRBJ1-2|TRBD1|TRBV19
CASSMTGGAFYGYTF
TGTGCCAGTAGTATGACAGGGGGAGCCTTCTATGGCTACACCTTC
>TRBJ2-7|.|TRBV5-1
CASSPATGAAYEQYF
TGCGCCAGCAGCCCCGCAACGGGAGCCGCCTACGAGCAGTACTTC
>TRBJ1-2|TRBD1|TRBV4-3
CASSQDQGQGVYGYTF
TGCGCCAGCAGCCAAGATCAAGGACAGGGTGTCTATGGCTACACCTTC
>TRBJ2-2|TRBD1|TRBV6-1
CASSSGTANTGELFF
TGTGCCAGCAGTTCCGGGACAGCGAACACCGGGGAGCTGTTTTTT
>TRBJ2-7|.|TRBV25-1
CASSERSYEQYF
TGTGCCAGCAGTGAACGTTCCTACGAGCAGTACTTC
>TRBJ1-2|.|TRBV7-2
CASSPPLDQKGYTF
TGTGCCAGCAGTCCCCCGCTTGATCAGAAAGGCTACACCTTC
>TRBJ1-1|TRBD1|TRBV19
CASSRDRDTEAFF
TGTGCCAGTAGCCGGGACAGGGACACTGAAGCTTTCTTT
>TRBJ1-1|.|TRBV11-2
CASSSHLNTEAFF
TGTGCCAGCAGCTCGCACTTGAACACTGAAGCTTTCTTT
>TRBJ2-6|.|TRBV10-3
CAIGRGLSGANVLTF
TGTGCCATCGGCCGCGGGCTCTCTGGGGCCAACGTCCTGACTTTC
>TRBJ1-5|TRBD1|TRBV29-1
CSVAGTDMNQPQHF
TGCAGCGTCGCCGGGACAGATATGAATCAGCCCCAGCATTTT
>TRBJ1-4|.|TRBV4-1
CASSPKRFGGEKLFF
TGCGCCAGCAGCCCCAAGAGGTTCGGTGGGGAAAAACTGTTTTTT
>TRBJ2-5|.|TRBV30
CAWSANIKETQYF
TGTGCCTGGAGTGCTAATATTAAAGAGACCCAGTACTTC
>TRBJ2-1|TRBD2|TRBV7-9
CASSLAGGHNEQFF
TGTGCCAGCAGCTTAGCGGGAGGGCACAATGAGCAGTTCTTC
>TRBJ2-7|TRBD2|TRBV5-4
CASSLAGGLDEQYF
TGTGCCAGCAGCCTAGCGGGAGGACTGGACGAGCAGTACTTC
>TRBJ1-1|.|TRBV29-1
CSAKGTDGTEAFF
TGCAGCGCAAAAGGGACTGACGGCACTGAAGCTTTCTTT
>TRBJ1-1|.|TRBV7-9
CASSLRENTEAFF
TGTGCCAGCAGCCTCCGCGAGAACACTGAAGCTTTCTTT
>TRBJ2-3|TRBD2|TRBV6-1
CASSRGLASTDTQYF
TGTGCCAGCAGCCGCGGACTAGCTAGCACAGATACGCAGTATTTT
>TRBJ2-7|.|TRBV11-3
CASSLEGPSEQYF
TGTGCCAGCAGCTTAGAGGGCCCCAGCGAGCAGTACTTC
>TRBJ1-2|.|TRBV6-5
CASSYYRDYTF
TGTGCCAGCAGTTACTACCGGGACTACACCTTC
>TRBJ2-7|TRBD2|TRBV5-5
CASSLSLAGAWEQYF
TGTGCCAGCAGCTTGAGTCTAGCGGGAGCTTGGGAGCAGTACTTC
>TRBJ2-6|TRBD1|TRBV5-1
CASGGQGASGANVLTF
TGCGCCAGCGGAGGTCAGGGGGCATCAGGGGCCAACGTCCTGACTTTC
>TRBJ2-5|TRBD1|TRBV4-1
CASSLQPGQEETQYF
TGCGCCAGCAGCCTCCAACCGGGACAGGAAGAGACCCAGTACTTC
>TRBJ2-1|TRBD2|TRBV4-2
CASSQVSTGTSGSNEQFF
TGTGCCAGCAGCCAAGTTAGCACCGGGACTAGCGGGAGCAATGAGCAGTTCTTC
>TRBJ2-1|.|TRBV14
CASSPTRHEQFF
TGTGCCAGCAGCCCGACTAGACATGAGCAGTTCTTC
>TRBJ2-2|TRBD2|TRBV10-3
CAISGLANTGELFF
TGTGCCATCAGCGGACTAGCGAACACCGGGGAGCTGTTTTTT
>TRBJ1-1|.|TRBV6-5
CASSYSPGVTEAFF
TGTGCCAGCAGTTACTCACCAGGGGTTACCGAAGCTTTCTTT
>TRBJ2-2|TRBD2|TRBV11-3
CASSTGLAGHTGELFF
TGTGCCAGCAGCACCGGACTAGCGGGACACACCGGGGAGCTGTTTTTT
>TRBJ2-3|.|TRBV30
CAWSVETSTSTDTQYF
TGTGCCTGGAGTGTAGAGACATCCACCAGCACAGATACGCAGTATTTT
>TRBJ2-1|.|TRBV4-3
CASSQERNRNANEQFF
TGCGCCAGCAGCCAAGAGAGGAACCGTAACGCCAATGAGCAGTTCTTC
>TRBJ1-2|TRBD1|TRBV18
CASSPQGGYGYTF
TGTGCCAGCTCACCCCAGGGGGGCTATGGCTACACCTTC
>TRBJ1-2|.|TRBV14
CASSQTRGHLYGYTF
TGTGCCAGCAGCCAAACGAGGGGACATCTCTATGGCTACACCTTC
>TRBJ1-5|.|TRBV30
CAWSTDINQPQHF
TGTGCCTGGAGTACCGACATCAATCAGCCCCAGCATTTT
>TRBJ2-7|TRBD2|TRBV4-1
CASSPGTSVYEQYF
TGCGCCAGCAGCCCAGGGACTAGTGTCTACGAGCAGTACTTC
>TRBJ1-2|.|TRBV10-2
CASSERTAGGYTF
TGCGCCAGCAGTGAGCGAACAGCGGGAGGCTACACCTTC
>TRBJ2-3|TRBD1|TRBV9
CASSTGEVRADTQYF
TGTGCCAGCAGCACAGGGGAAGTCCGCGCAGATACGCAGTATTTT